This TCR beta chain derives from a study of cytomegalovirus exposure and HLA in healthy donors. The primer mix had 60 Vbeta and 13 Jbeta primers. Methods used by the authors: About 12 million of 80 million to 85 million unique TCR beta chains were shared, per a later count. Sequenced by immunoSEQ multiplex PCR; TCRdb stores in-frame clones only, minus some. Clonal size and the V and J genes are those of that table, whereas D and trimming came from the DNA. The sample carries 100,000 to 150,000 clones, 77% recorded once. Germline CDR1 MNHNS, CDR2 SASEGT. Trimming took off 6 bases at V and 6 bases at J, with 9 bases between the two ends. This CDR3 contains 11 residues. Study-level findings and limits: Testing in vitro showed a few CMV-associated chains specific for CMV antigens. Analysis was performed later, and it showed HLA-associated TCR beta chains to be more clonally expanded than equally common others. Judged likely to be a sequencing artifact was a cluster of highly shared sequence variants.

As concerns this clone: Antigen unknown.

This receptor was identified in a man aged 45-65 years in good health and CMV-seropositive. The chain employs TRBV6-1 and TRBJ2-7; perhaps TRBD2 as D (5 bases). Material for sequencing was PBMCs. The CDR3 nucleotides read TGTGCCAGCAGGTGGGCGGGCGAGCAGTACTTC. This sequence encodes CASRWAGEQYF.